One and the same sample provided the 16 T cell receptor beta chains below, sequenced in a study of post-analysis software for immune sequencing data. These receptors are not linked to any known antigen. The study's findings and limits: About five TRBV segments, including TRBV5-6, TRBV5-1 and TRBV20-1, were more frequent in patients than controls.

TCR beta cDNA libraries had unique molecular identifiers. TCRdb passed the PCR reads through MiXCR, listing each CDR3 protein once. The table records about 500,000 distinct CDR3 sequences, roughly 45% of them present only once. Sequencing used blood. Receptors were obtained from a girl aged 10 to 17 with multiple sclerosis.

V gene TRBV27 combines with J gene TRBJ2-5, with 7 bases fitting TRBD2. The CDR3 consists of 14 residues. CDR1 and CDR2 from the germline V gene are MNHEY and SMNVEV (reference sequence). The V and J ends lost 10 bases and 4 bases, in that order; junction bases with no gene match: 12. The CDR3 is CATRRAGEGETQYF. The CDR3 DNA reads as TGTGCCACCAGGAGGGCGGGAGAGGGAGAGACCCAGTACTTC.

The V and J genes are TRBV28 and TRBJ1-6; D is possibly TRBD1 (5 bases). CDR1 is MDHEN and CDR2 is SYDVKM in the germline V gene. The CDR3 sequence is 14 residues long. V was trimmed by 10 bases and J by 6 bases, leaving 16 bases between them. The CDR3 sequence is CATLNQGPNSPLHF. Here the CDR3 DNA reads TGTGCCACTTTAAACCAGGGTCCTAATTCACCCCTCCACTTT.

The chain combines TRBV10-2 with TRBJ2-5; D not certain. The CDR3 loop spans 11 amino acids. Trimming stripped 5 bases from V and 5 bases from J, with 6 bases between. Per the germline V gene, CDR1 is WSHSY and CDR2 is SAAADI. The CDR3: CASSMVETQYF. For the CDR3, the DNA is TGCGCCAGCAGTATGGTGGAGACCCAGTACTTC.

The sample holds one count of this clonotype. The chain combines TRBV20-1 with TRBJ1-2; D is possibly TRBD1 (5 bases). Germline V CDR1 and CDR2: DFQATT, SNEGSKA (reference sequence). Trimming took off 8 bases at V and 4 bases at J, with 17 bases between the two ends. The CDR3 consists of 13 residues. The CDR3 region is CSPRGDRSYGYTF. Here the CDR3 DNA reads TGCAGTCCCCGGGGGGACCGTTCCTATGGCTACACCTTC.

This clonotype has more than one count but fewer than ten. V gene TRBV3-1 combines with J gene TRBJ2-1; 7 bases align to TRBD2. The CDR3 runs 18 residues. V trimming: 0 bases; J trimming: 7 bases; junction bases outside the gene matches: 15. Germline values: CDR1 LGHDT, CDR2 YNNKEL (reference sequence). The CDR3 sequence is CASSQDGLEGGPRNEQFF. For the CDR3, the DNA is TGTGCCAGCAGCCAAGATGGGTTGGAGGGAGGGCCTAGGAATGAGCAGTTCTTC.

There are many counts of this clonotype. The chain recombines TRBV10-3 with TRBJ2-3; D remains unclear. The germline CDR1 and CDR2 sequences are ENHRY and SYGVKD. The V and J ends lost 3 bases and 1 base respectively, with 11 bases between them. The CDR3 runs 15 residues. The CDR3 sequence: CAISERFPRTDTQYF. The CDR3 DNA follows: TGTGCCATCAGTGAAAGATTCCCTCGCACAGATACGCAGTATTTT.

The table lists this clonotype with a few counts. This chain links TRBV7-2 with TRBJ1-1, with D possibly matching TRBD1 (6 bases). CDR3 size: 14 residues. Germline V lookup: CDR1 SGHTA, CDR2 FQGNSA. Trimming cost V 3 bases and J 8 bases, with 16 bases left between them. This CDR3 is CASSFWASGTEAFF. The DNA of the CDR3 is TGTGCCAGCAGCTTTTGGGCCTCCGGGACAGAAGCTTTCTTT.

This clonotype has a single count. V usage is TRBV5-1 and J usage is TRBJ2-1; D possibly corresponds to TRBD1 (6 bases). Germline assignment: CDR1 SGHRS and CDR2 YFSETQ. This CDR3 has 16 residues. The V and J ends lost 1 base and 2 bases respectively, with 13 bases between them. CDR3 sequence reads: CASSLPNRATYNEQFF. The CDR3 DNA sequence: TGCGCCAGCAGCTTGCCCAACAGGGCCACCTACAATGAGCAGTTCTTC.

Only one count was recorded for this clonotype. The rearrangement links TRBV7-3 to TRBJ1-2; 11 nucleotides line up with TRBD1. The CDR3 runs 16 residues. J lost 4 bases, V lost 5 bases, and 9 bases had no gene match. Germline CDR1 reads SGHTA; CDR2 reads FQGTGA. CDR3 sequence (DNA): TGTGCCAGCAGCCCCGGACAGGGGGCGATAGGCTATGGCTACACCTTC. This gives the protein CASSPGQGAIGYGYTF.

The chain couples TRBV20-1 to TRBJ1-2, with unresolved D. The germline gives CDR1 DFQATT, CDR2 SNEGSKA (reference sequence). This CDR3 is built from 13 residues. V was cut by 0 bases and J by 6 bases, with 11 bases left in between. In DNA, the CDR3 is TGCAGTGCTAGAGAGTGGGCGTCGGATGGCTACACCTTC. This codes for CSAREWASDGYTF.

This clonotype turned up a few times. V is TRBV5-1 and J is TRBJ2-5, with 7 bases matching TRBD2. CDR1 SGHRS and CDR2 YFSETQ come from the germline V gene. With V trimmed by 0 bases and J by 5 bases, 10 bases remained unmatched. The CDR3 loop spans 16 amino acids. The CDR3 loop reads CASSLGLAGVVETQYF. As DNA, the CDR3 is TGCGCCAGCAGCTTGGGTTTGGCGGGAGTAGTGGAGACCCAGTACTTC. Full variable domain (missing parts from reference TRBV5-1 and TRBJ2-5): KAGVTQTPRYLIKTRGQQVTLSCSPISGHRSVSWYQQTPGQGLQFLFEYFSETQRNKGNFPGRFSGRQFSNSRSEMNVSTLELGDSALYLCASSLGLAGVVETQYFGPGTRLLVL.

This chain joins TRBV20-1 and TRBJ2-1, with D possibly TRBD2 on 5 matching bases. The ends were cut back, 0 bases at V and 8 bases at J, with 17 bases in the middle. The V gene's germline CDR1 is DFQATT and CDR2 SNEGSKA (reference sequence). This CDR3 contains 15 residues. CDR3 bases: TGCAGTGCTAGAGACTTACTAGGAACCAGCGATGAGCAGTTCTTC. Translation gives CSARDLLGTSDEQFF.

CDR3 sequence: CSVEWDRWGYTF. The CDR3 region has the DNA TGCAGCGTTGAATGGGACAGGTGGGGCTACACCTTC. J is TRBJ1-2 and V is TRBV29-1; 8 bases are a match to TRBD1. The CDR3 contains 12 residues. CDR1 SQVTM and CDR2 ANQGSEA come from the germline V gene. V gave up 2 bases and J gave up 8 bases; unmatched junction bases: 4. The variable domain in full, with the rest retrieved from reference TRBV29-1 and TRBJ1-2, is SAVISQKPSRDICQRGTSLTIQCQVDSQVTMMFWYRQQPGQSLTLIATANQGSEATYESGFVIDKFPISRPNLTFSTLTVSNMSPEDSSIYLCSVEWDRWGYTFGSGTRLTVV.

This clonotype occurred a few times. This chain joins TRBV3-1 and TRBJ2-1, with 7 bases lining up with TRBD2. The CDR3 consists of 15 residues. Looked up from germline, CDR1 is LGHDT and CDR2 is YNNKEL (reference sequence). With 4 bases clipped from V and 3 bases from J, the junction kept 6 bases outside the gene matches. In DNA, the CDR3 is TGTGCCAGCAGCCCCGAGTGGGAGGGCTACAATGAGCAGTTCTTC. Protein: CASSPEWEGYNEQFF.

A note on this clonotype: One junction end disagrees with the germline gene, perhaps due to a read error. CDR3 coding DNA: TGTGCCAGCAGCTTATACCCGGTCGACGGAGAGACCCAGTACTTC. Translation: CASSLYPVDGETQYF. The chain uses TRBV28 and TRBJ2-5; the D is unclear. The CDR3 is 15 residues long. Germline CDR1 reads MDHEN; CDR2 reads SYDVKM.

The chain links TRBV5-1 to TRBJ2-5, with 9 bases that match TRBD1. This CDR3 has 14 amino acids. After removal of 4 bases from V and 5 bases from J, the junction contained 6 bases not matched to a gene. Germline V lookup: CDR1 SGHRS, CDR2 YFSETQ. The CDR3 nucleotides are TGCGCCAGCAGCCCGGACAGGGGCGCGGAGACCCAGTACTTC. It is translated as CASSPDRGAETQYF.